A single sample gave rise to the 5 T cell receptor beta chains below, sequenced in a study of T-cell memory formation after mild COVID-19. Each CDR3 protein is one row after TCRdb ran MiXCR on the 5' RACE reads. The sample holds about 350,000 distinct CDR3 sequences, 12% to 15% seen once. Sequencing input: PBMCs or a T cell subset sorted from them (not recorded which). The receptors come from a man younger than 35 who had mild COVID-19 (a few samples of this study predate the infection). Cell type and time point are not known.

This CDR3 reads CASSSRGLGTDTQYF. In DNA form, the CDR3 reads TGTGCCAGCAGTTCAAGGGGGCTCGGCACAGATACGCAGTATTTT. This chain joins TRBV7-9 and TRBJ2-3; 7 bases match TRBD1. From germline, CDR1 is SEHNR and CDR2 FQNEAQ (reference sequence). Trimming cost V 6 bases and J 1 base; bases outside gene matches: 7. The CDR3 extends over 15 amino acids.

The chain combines TRBV3-1 with TRBJ1-5, with D perhaps TRBD1 (5 bases). The germline gives CDR1 LGHDT, CDR2 YNNKEL (reference sequence). This CDR3 has 15 residues. V was trimmed by 1 base and J by 2 bases, leaving 9 bases between them. Here the CDR3 DNA reads TGTGCCAGCAGCCAAGGGCAGGGAGGCAATCAGCCCCAGCATTTT. Its translation is CASSQGQGGNQPQHF.

The CDR3 DNA sequence: TGTGCCACCAAGCGGCACAGTGCATTAGGCGAGCAGTACTTC. It specifies CATKRHSALGEQYF. The J gene is TRBJ2-7, the V gene TRBV19, with TRBD2 as a possible D gene (5 bases). V lost 10 bases to trimming and J lost 6 bases, with 22 bases between them. Germline V gene sequence: CDR1 LNHDA, CDR2 SQIVND (reference sequence). The CDR3 extends over 14 amino acids.

There are many counts of this clonotype. The V gene is TRBV7-6, the J gene TRBJ2-7; either TRBD1 or TRBD2 may fit D (6 bases each). This CDR3 is built from 14 residues. V was cut by 5 bases and J by 1 base, with 12 bases left in between. Germline values: CDR1 SGHVS, CDR2 FNYEAQ. The CDR3 coding sequence is TGTGCCAGCAGCCCGCGGGACATTTCCTACGAGCAGTACTTC. Amino acids: CASSPRDISYEQYF.

A few counts support this clonotype. The chain links TRBV6-6 to TRBJ2-1; 13 bases are a match to TRBD2. Trimming took 6 bases from V and 7 from J; bases not matched to a gene: 6. The CDR3 contains 15 residues. Germline loops: CDR1 MNHNY, CDR2 SVGAGI (reference sequence). The chain's CDR3 is CASSWTSGGLNEQFF. DNA for the CDR3: TGTGCCAGCAGCTGGACTAGCGGGGGCCTAAATGAGCAGTTCTTC.